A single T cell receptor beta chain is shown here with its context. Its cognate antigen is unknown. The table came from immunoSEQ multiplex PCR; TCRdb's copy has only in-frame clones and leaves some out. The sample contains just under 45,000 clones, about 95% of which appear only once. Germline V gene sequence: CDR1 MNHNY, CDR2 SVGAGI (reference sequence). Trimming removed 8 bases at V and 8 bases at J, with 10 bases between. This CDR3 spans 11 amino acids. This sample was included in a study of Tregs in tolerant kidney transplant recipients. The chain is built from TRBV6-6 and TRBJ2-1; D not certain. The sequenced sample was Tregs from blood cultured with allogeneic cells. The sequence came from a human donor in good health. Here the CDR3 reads CASRVGDEQFF. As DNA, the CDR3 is TGTGCCAGCCGCGTAGGCGATGAGCAGTTCTTC.